Listed below are T cell receptor beta chains from one sample, sequenced in a study of blood T cell repertoires in COVID-19. TCRdb's table, derived via immunoSEQ multiplex PCR, lists solely in-frame clones and lacks some. The sample consists of about 360,000 clones, about 86% of them appearing once. Sequencing input: peripheral blood. Source of these receptors: a woman aged 60 to 75 with COVID-19, enrolled during active disease. CDR3s include the opening cysteine and the closing phenylalanine or tryptophan. Each record gives: clone size, V gene, J gene, D gene, CDR3 DNA, CDR3 protein. D genes are given only for firm matches. Size values are once, few and many counts, or a class for expanded clones, and some rows have none.

>-|TRBV7-9|TRBJ2-7|TRBD2
TGTGCCAGCAGCCCCGCTAGCGGGGCTTCCTACGAGCAGTACTTC
CASSPASGASYEQYF
>-|TRBV5-1|TRBJ2-3|TRBD1
TGCGCCAGCAGCTTACAACAGGGGTCAGATACGCAGTATTTT
CASSLQQGSDTQYF
>-|TRBV11-2|TRBJ2-7|TRBD1
TGTGCCAGCAGCTTAGGGACAGGGGCCCCCTACGAGCAGTACTTC
CASSLGTGAPYEQYF
>-|TRBV4-1|TRBJ2-1|-
TGCGCCAGCAGCCAAGCGCACCTAGCCGGAGGTGGTGAGCAGTTCTTC
CASSQAHLAGGGEQFF
>-|TRBV2|TRBJ1-1|-
TGTGCCAGCGACTACATGAACACTGAAGCTTTCTTT
CASDYMNTEAFF
>-|TRBV7-2|TRBJ1-1|-
TGTGCCAGCAGCCCCCGTCAGGGAGGGCCTGAAGCTTTCTTT
CASSPRQGGPEAFF
>-|TRBV4-2|TRBJ1-4|-
TGTGCCAGCAGCCAAGATGGGCAGGCCAATGAAAAACTGTTTTTT
CASSQDGQANEKLFF
>-|TRBV4-1|TRBJ2-6|-
TGCGCCAGCAGCCTTCAACAGGCCCCCAGCTCTGGGGCCAACGTCCTGACTTTC
CASSLQQAPSSGANVLTF
>-|TRBV6-5|TRBJ1-1|-
TGTGCCAGCAGTCCTCCGAAGTGGGGGCACACTGAAGCTTTCTTT
CASSPPKWGHTEAFF
>-|TRBV6-1|TRBJ1-1|TRBD1
TGTGCCAGCAGTGATCAGGGGGGCACTGAAGCTTTCTTT
CASSDQGGTEAFF
>-|TRBV7-2|TRBJ2-3|-
TGTGCCAGCAGCCAGGGCGTTACGCAGTATTTT
CASSQGVTQYF
>few|TRBV18|TRBJ2-3|-
TGTGCCAGCTCACCGACCGGGACTAGCACAGATACGCAGTATTTT
CASSPTGTSTDTQYF
>once|TRBV12-3/TRBV12-4|TRBJ1-3|-
TGTGCCAGCAGTTTCCAAGGAAACACCATATATTTT
CASSFQGNTIYF
>-|TRBV4-1|TRBJ1-4|-
TGCGCCAGCAGCCAATTTAGGACAGCAAATGAAAAACTGTTTTTT
CASSQFRTANEKLFF
>few|TRBV9|TRBJ1-5|TRBD1
TGTTCGGGACAGGGACATCAGCCCCAGCATTTT
CSGQGHQPQHF
>-|TRBV2|TRBJ2-7|TRBD1
TGTGCCAGCAGTGATGGGACAGGGGTCGCCGAGCAGTACTTC
CASSDGTGVAEQYF
>few|TRBV27|TRBJ2-3|TRBD1
TGTGCCAGCAGCTTACAGGGGGCGCGGGATACGCAGTATTTT
CASSLQGARDTQYF
>few|TRBV7-9|TRBJ1-4|-
TGTGCCAGCAGCACCACCAGGGACACGGGAGAAAAACTGTTTTTT
CASSTTRDTGEKLFF
>-|TRBV3-1/TRBV3-2|TRBJ2-1|TRBD1
TGTGCCAGCAGCCACCCCCGAGGGACAGGGGAATTCTTC
CASSHPRGTGEFF
>-|TRBV4-2|TRBJ1-2|TRBD1
TGTGCCAGCAGCCAAGCCTCCGGGACAGGGGCCCATGGCTACACCTTC
CASSQASGTGAHGYTF
>-|TRBV5-4|TRBJ1-1|TRBD1
TGTGCCAGCAGCTTGGGACAGGGGATAGGGACTGAAGCTTTCTTT
CASSLGQGIGTEAFF
>-|TRBV3-1/TRBV3-2|TRBJ1-6|TRBD1
TGTGCCAGCAGCTTTGGACAGGGGGGATTAAATTCACCCCTCCACTTT
CASSFGQGGLNSPLHF
>-|TRBV18|TRBJ1-6|-
TGTGCCAGCTCACCTATCCAGGGTCAAAATTCACCCCTCCACTTT
CASSPIQGQNSPLHF
>-|TRBV30|TRBJ1-2|TRBD1
TGTGCCTCAACCGGAGGGGGCGCGGATTATGGCTACACCTTC
CASTGGGADYGYTF
>-|TRBV5-1|TRBJ2-5|TRBD2
TGCGCCAGCAGCACAGGACTAGCGGGTGGGGAGACCCAGTACTTC
CASSTGLAGGETQYF
>-|TRBV5-1|TRBJ1-1|-
TGCGCCAGCAGCCATGGCCGGGGTGGTAGTGAAGCTTTCTTT
CASSHGRGGSEAFF
>-|TRBV7-2|TRBJ2-1|TRBD2
TGTGCCAGCAGCGCCAGATCCGGGACTAGCAACGGTGAGCAGTTCTTC
CASSARSGTSNGEQFF
>-|TRBV30|TRBJ1-3|-
TGTGCCTGGAGTGTCCGTTCGTCCGGCTCTGGAAACACCATATATTTT
CAWSVRSSGSGNTIYF
>-|TRBV23-1|TRBJ1-2|TRBD1
TGCGCCAGCAGTCAACCTGACAGGGGTGTCGATGGCTACACCTTC
CASSQPDRGVDGYTF
>-|TRBV7-9|TRBJ1-2|TRBD1
TGTGCCAGCAGCTTAGAGGGGGCGGCTTCCCTTGGAGGCTACACCTTC
CASSLEGAASLGGYTF
>-|TRBV6-5|TRBJ2-1|TRBD2
TGTGCCAGCAGTCCCCGGGGGGGCGCCTACAATGAGCAGTTCTTC
CASSPRGGAYNEQFF
>-|TRBV4-3|TRBJ1-4|-
TGCGCCAGCAGCCAAGGCGGATCGGCCTTAACTAATGAAAAACTGTTTTTT
CASSQGGSALTNEKLFF
>once|TRBV11-3|TRBJ2-1|TRBD2
TGTGCCAGCAGCCCCGGGACTAGCGGGTCTTACAATGAGCAGTTCTTC
CASSPGTSGSYNEQFF